This T cell receptor (beta chain) emerged from a study of PD-L1 blockade in urothelial cancer. The overall study: The analyses of blood took place 3 weeks (second dose) and 6 weeks after treatment start.

Peripheral blood mononuclear cells were collected from every patient before and during treatment, yielding between 1 and 8 samples per patient. This CDR3 region has 13 residues. V dropped 7 bases and J dropped 0; count of bases not matched to a gene: 4. CDR1 is SGHRS and CDR2 is YFSETQ in the germline V gene. Profiled with immunoSEQ multiplex PCR; TCRdb holds only in-frame clones, not every one. Among some 67,000 clones listed, roughly nine tenths were seen once. The chain joins TRBV5-1 to TRBJ2-7; 7 bases agree with TRBD1. Specimen: PBMCs, collected around atezolizumab (anti-PD-L1) treatment. The TCR was taken from a man between 60 and 75 years old with urothelial cancer. The CDR3: CASGTDLSYEQYF. For the CDR3, the DNA is TGCGCCAGCGGGACAGACCTCTCCTACGAGCAGTACTTC.